This is a list of T cell receptor beta chains from one sample in a study of PD-1 blockade in classical Hodgkin lymphoma. Libraries were prepared by immunoSEQ multiplex PCR; TCRdb keeps only in-frame clonotypes and omits some of them. This sample has almost 20,000 clones, with less than 85% found just once. The sample was CD4+ T cells from blood, taken before the fourth cycle of nivolumab. Receptors originate from a human donor with classical Hodgkin lymphoma. Each CDR3 is given with its conserved first and last residue.

>TRBV28
CASSFPTGNGEKLFF
>TRBV19
CASSMSGTALNTEAFF
>TRBV4-1
CASSQVTWETQYF
>TRBV7-3
CASSFTADRELFF
>TRBV6-5
CASSYSRTIYGYTF
>TRBV19
CASSPAGGPYEQYF
>TRBV2
CASSADTGVKNIQYF
>TRBV6-5
CASDRGGGQPQHF
>TRBV11-3
CASSRTGELFF
>TRBV28
CASSLPGLAGRAQYF
>TRBV7-2
CASSRDGSTNEKLFF
>TRBV4-1
CASSQVTLAANTGELFF
>TRBV27
CASGTSGTYEQYF
>TRBV18
CASSPGQGNYGYTF
>TRBV5-6
CASSLRDRVRETQYF
>TRBV19
CASTRTSLNYEQYF
>TRBV18
CASSPTGGGDTQYF
>TRBV5-4
CASSPGQARTGELFF
>TRBV2
CASREAITGANVLTF
>TRBV18
CASSPPGGLEQYF
>TRBV10-3
CAISIQFLGPQHF
>TRBV13
CASSPYSENTDTQYF